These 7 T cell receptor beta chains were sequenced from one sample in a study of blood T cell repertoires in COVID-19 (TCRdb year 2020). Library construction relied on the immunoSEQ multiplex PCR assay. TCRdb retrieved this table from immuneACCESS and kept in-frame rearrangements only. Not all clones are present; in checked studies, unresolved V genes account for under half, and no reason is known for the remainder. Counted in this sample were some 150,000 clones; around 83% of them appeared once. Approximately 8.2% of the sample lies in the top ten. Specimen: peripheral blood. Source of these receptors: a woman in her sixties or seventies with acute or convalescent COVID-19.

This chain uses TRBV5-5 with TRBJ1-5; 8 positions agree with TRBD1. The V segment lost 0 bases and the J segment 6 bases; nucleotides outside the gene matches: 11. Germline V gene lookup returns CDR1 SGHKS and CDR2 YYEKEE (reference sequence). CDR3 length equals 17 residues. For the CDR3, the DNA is TGTGCCAGCAGCTTGGCCGCTGGCAGGGGGCTGGGTCAGCCCCAGCATTTT. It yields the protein CASSLAAGRGLGQPQHF.

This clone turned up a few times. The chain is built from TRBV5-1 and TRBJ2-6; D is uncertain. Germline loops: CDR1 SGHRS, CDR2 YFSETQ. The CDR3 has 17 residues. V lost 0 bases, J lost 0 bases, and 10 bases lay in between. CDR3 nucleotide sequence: TGCGCCAGCAGCTTGGTGGAGTTCAACTCTGGGGCCAACGTCCTGACTTTC. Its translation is CASSLVEFNSGANVLTF.

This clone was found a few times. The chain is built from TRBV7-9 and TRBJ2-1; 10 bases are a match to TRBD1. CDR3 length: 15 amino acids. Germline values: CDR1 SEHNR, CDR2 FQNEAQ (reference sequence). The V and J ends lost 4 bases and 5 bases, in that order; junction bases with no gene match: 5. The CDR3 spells CASSYRDRGNNEQFF. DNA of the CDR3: TGTGCCAGCAGCTACCGGGACAGGGGTAACAATGAGCAGTTCTTC. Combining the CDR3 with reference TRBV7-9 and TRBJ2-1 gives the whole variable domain DTGVSQNPRHKITKRGQNVTFRCDPISEHNRLYWYRQTLGQGPEFLTYFQNEAQLEKSRLLSDRFSAERPKGSFSTLEIQRTEQGDSAMYLCASSYRDRGNNEQFFGPGTRLTVL.

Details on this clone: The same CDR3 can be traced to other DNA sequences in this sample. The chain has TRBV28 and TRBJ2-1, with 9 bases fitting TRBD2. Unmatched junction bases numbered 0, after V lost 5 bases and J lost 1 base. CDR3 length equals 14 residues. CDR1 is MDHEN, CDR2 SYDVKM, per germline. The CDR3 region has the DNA TGTGCCAGCAGTAGCGGGGGGTCCTACAATGAGCAGTTCTTC. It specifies CASSSGGSYNEQFF.

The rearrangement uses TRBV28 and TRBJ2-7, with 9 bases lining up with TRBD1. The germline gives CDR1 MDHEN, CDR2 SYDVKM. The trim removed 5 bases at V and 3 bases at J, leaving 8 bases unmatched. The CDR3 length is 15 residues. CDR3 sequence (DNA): TGTGCCAGCAGTCCTCCGGGACAGGGTCTCTACGAGCAGTACTTC. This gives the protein CASSPPGQGLYEQYF.

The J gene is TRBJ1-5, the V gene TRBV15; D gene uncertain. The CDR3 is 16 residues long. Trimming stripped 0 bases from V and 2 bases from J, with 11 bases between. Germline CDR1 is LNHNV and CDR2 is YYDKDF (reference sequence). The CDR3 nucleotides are TGTGCCACCAGCAGAGATCGAACGGTGGGCAATCAGCCCCAGCATTTT. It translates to CATSRDRTVGNQPQHF.

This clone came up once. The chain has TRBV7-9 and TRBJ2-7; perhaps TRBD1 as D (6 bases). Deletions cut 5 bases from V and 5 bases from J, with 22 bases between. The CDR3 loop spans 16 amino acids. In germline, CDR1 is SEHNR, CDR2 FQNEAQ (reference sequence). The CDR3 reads CASSPSYQDSRHEQYF. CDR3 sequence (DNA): TGTGCCAGCAGCCCCTCCTACCAGGACAGTCGCCACGAGCAGTACTTC.